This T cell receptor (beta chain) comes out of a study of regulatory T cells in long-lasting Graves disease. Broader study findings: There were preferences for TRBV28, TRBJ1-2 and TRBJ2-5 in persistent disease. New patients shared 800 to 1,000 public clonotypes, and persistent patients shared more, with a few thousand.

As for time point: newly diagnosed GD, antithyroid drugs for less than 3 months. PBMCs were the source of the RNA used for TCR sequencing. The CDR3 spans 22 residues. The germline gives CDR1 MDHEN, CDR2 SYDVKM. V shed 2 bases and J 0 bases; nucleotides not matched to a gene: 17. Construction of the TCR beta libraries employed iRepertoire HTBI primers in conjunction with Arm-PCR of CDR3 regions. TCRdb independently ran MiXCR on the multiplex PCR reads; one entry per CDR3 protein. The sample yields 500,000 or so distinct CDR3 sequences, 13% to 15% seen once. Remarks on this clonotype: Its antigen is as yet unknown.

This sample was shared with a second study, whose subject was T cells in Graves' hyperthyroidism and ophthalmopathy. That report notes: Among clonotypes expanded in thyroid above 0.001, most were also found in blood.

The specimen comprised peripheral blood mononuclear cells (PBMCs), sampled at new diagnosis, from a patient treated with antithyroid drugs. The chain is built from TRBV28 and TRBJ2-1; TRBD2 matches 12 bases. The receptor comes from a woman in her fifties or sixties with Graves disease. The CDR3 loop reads CASSLPTLTSGSPISSYNEQFF. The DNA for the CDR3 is TGTGCCAGCAGTTTACCTACCCTGACTAGCGGGAGCCCTATCAGCTCCTACAATGAGCAGTTCTTC.